This T cell receptor (beta chain) was identified during a study of T cell repertoires in ileal Crohn's disease. The study, taken as a whole, reports: Clonality above 26.8% at surgery always came with endoscopic recurrence.

V gave up 3 bases and J gave up 5 bases; unmatched junction bases: 12. Germline CDR1 SGHVS, CDR2 FQNEAQ. The CDR3 length is 18 residues. Time point of the sample: inflamed ileum from the surgical specimen. Regarding this clone: Its specificity is unknown.

The data were produced by immunoSEQ multiplex PCR, yet TCRdb's version contains in-frame clones alone and is incomplete. This table holds roughly 10,000 clones, over 75% found once. This TCR came from an adult with Crohn's disease. The sample taken for sequencing was ileal tissue. The chain has TRBV7-8 and TRBJ2-1; 11 bases map to TRBD2. This CDR3 is CASSLSLMGLAVNNEQFF. CDR3 DNA sequence: TGTGCCAGCAGCTTGTCCCTGATGGGACTAGCGGTTAACAATGAGCAGTTCTTC.